This T cell receptor beta chain was recorded in a study of blood T cell repertoires in COVID-19. Study context: Material from acute and convalescent COVID-19 was sourced from the United States, Italy and Spain. Sources were T cells, B-cell-depleted T cells, or PBMCs; the material itself was cDNA or gDNA.

Germline trimming cut 4 bases from V and 4 bases from J; bases unmatched to any gene: 8. The length of the CDR3 is 14 residues. Per the germline V gene, CDR1 is SGDLS and CDR2 is YYNGEE. As originally analysed: Reference gene primer amplification in the assay estimated nucleated cell counts. Clones were read by immunoSEQ multiplex PCR, and TCRdb kept only the in-frame ones, dropping some. That table furnishes V, J and clone size, whereas the DNA furnished D and trimming. Counted here are about 310,000 clones, about nine tenths occurring once; the ten biggest clones make up 1%. The rearrangement uses TRBV9 and TRBJ2-7; 7 bases fit TRBD2. This receptor was identified in a man aged 45-65 years with active or convalescent COVID-19. The sample comprised peripheral blood. CDR3 sequence (DNA): TGTGCCAGCAGCCCAACGCCGGGGGGATACGAGCAGTACTTC. This codes for CASSPTPGGYEQYF. The whole variable domain, remainder taken from reference TRBV9 and TRBJ2-7, is DSGVTQTPKHLITATGQRVTLRCSPRSGDLSVYWYQQSLDQGLQFLIQYYNGEERAKGNILERFSAQQFPDLHSELNLSSLELGDSALYFCASSPTPGGYEQYFGPGTRLTVT.